This T cell receptor (beta chain) was sequenced for a study of blood T cells in healthy people across ages. Findings and limits, study-wide: With unsorted PBMCs, a conclusive comparison of naive versus antigen-experienced cells was not possible.

Sample-barcoded 5' priming and a J-beta primer mix drove a second PCR of about 7 to 12 cycles. Each of the cDNA molecules was tagged by a template-switch adaptor with 12 random nucleotides. TCRdb called the 5' RACE reads again in MiXCR, with one record for every CDR3 protein. The repertoire holds hundreds of thousands of distinct CDR3 sequences, with 40% to 65% as singletons. Trimming took off 6 bases at V and 2 bases at J, with 17 bases between the two ends. In germline, CDR1 is SQVTM, CDR2 ANQGSEA. This CDR3 spans 14 amino acids. On this clonotype: Its antigen remains unknown.

Sequenced: blood. This TCR was recovered from an elderly woman in good health. This chain joins TRBV29-1 and TRBJ2-7, with D perhaps TRBD2 (6 bases). Here the CDR3 DNA reads TGCAGCGTATCCCTATACGGGGGTGCCTACGAGCAGTACTTC. Protein: CSVSLYGGAYEQYF.